These 13 T cell receptor beta chains were sequenced from one sample in a study of blood T cell repertoires in COVID-19. Sequenced by immunoSEQ multiplex PCR; TCRdb stores in-frame clones only, minus some. Of 95,000 to 150,000 clones in the sample, around four fifths were seen once. The sample taken for sequencing was peripheral blood. Source of these receptors: a man between 60 and 70 years old with acute or convalescent COVID-19.

The rearrangement links TRBV28 to TRBJ1-5; 7 bases agree with TRBD1. With V trimmed by 4 bases and J by 2 bases, 11 bases remained unmatched. The CDR3 extends over 17 amino acids. Germline values: CDR1 MDHEN, CDR2 SYDVKM. The CDR3 nucleotides are TGTGCCAGCAGTTCTCCAGGGGGGAATTCGGGCAATCAGCCCCAGCATTTT. Protein product: CASSSPGGNSGNQPQHF.

The genes are TRBV7-9 and TRBJ1-1; TRBD1 is a possible D gene (6 bases). V lost 5 bases and J lost 5, with 9 bases in between. The CDR3 is 12 amino acids. Germline V gene lookup returns CDR1 SEHNR and CDR2 FQNEAQ (reference sequence). The CDR3 spells CASSHRDTEAFF. CDR3 nucleotide sequence: TGTGCCAGCAGCCACAGGGATACTGAAGCTTTCTTT.

With respect to this clone: The junction shows a germline mismatch at one end, possibly a read error. V gene TRBV10-3 combines with J gene TRBJ2-7; unclear D gene. The CDR3 length is 13 residues. Germline CDR1 is ENHRY and CDR2 is SYGVKD. CDR3 nucleotide sequence: TGTGCCATCAGGGAGTCCGTCTCCTACGAGCAGTACTTC. It translates to CAIRESVSYEQYF.

This clone was seen once. The rearrangement joins TRBV6-5 to TRBJ2-3; 9 bases map to TRBD1. The CDR3 runs to 15 residues. CDR1 and CDR2 (germline): MNHEY, SVGAGI. V was clipped by 5 bases and J by 3 bases; unmatched bases: 6. CDR3: CASSQPDRGTDTQYF. CDR3 DNA: TGTGCCAGCAGTCAACCCGACAGGGGGACAGATACGCAGTATTTT.

The chain links TRBV10-3 to TRBJ1-1, with D possibly being TRBD1 (5 bases). Germline V CDR1 and CDR2: ENHRY, SYGVKD. V was shortened by 2 bases and J by 3 bases, with 13 bases between the two germline ends. The CDR3 loop spans 15 amino acids. The CDR3 coding sequence is TGTGCCATCAGTGAGGGCAGCCCGGGGGACACTGAAGCTTTCTTT. Its protein product is CAISEGSPGDTEAFF.

The chain carries TRBV4-2 and TRBJ1-2; D might be TRBD1 (6 bases). The V end lost 1 base, the J end lost 5 bases, and 14 bases lay between the germline ends. The CDR3 has 15 amino acids. From germline, CDR1 is LGHNA and CDR2 YNFKEQ. In DNA, the CDR3 is TGTGCCAGCAGCCAAGTCGACAGGTACCAGTATGGCTACACCTTC. Amino acids: CASSQVDRYQYGYTF.

The V call is TRBV4-1, the J call TRBJ1-1, with D perhaps TRBD1 (5 bases). Germline V lookup: CDR1 MGHRA, CDR2 YSYEKL. Trimming stripped 2 bases from V and 8 bases from J, with 12 bases between. The CDR3 is 13 residues long. The CDR3 DNA reads as TGCGCCAGCAGCCAACCCAGGGTCGACGAAGCTTTCTTT. Translated, it gives CASSQPRVDEAFF.

The V and J genes are TRBV15 and TRBJ1-5; the match to TRBD1 covers 9 bases. Germline CDR1 reads LNHNV; CDR2 reads YYDKDF (reference sequence). V shed 1 base, J shed 6 bases, and the junction held 7 bases outside the gene matches. The CDR3 length is 16 residues. The CDR3 nucleotides are TGTGCCACCAGCAGAGCCAGGACAGGGGAGAGTCAGCCCCAGCATTTT. This gives the protein CATSRARTGESQPQHF.

Only a few counts were recorded for this clone. The chain uses TRBV27 and TRBJ2-3; D uncertain. This CDR3 is 18 amino acids long. The germline V gene has CDR1 MNHEY and CDR2 SMNVEV (reference sequence). Trimming took off 2 bases at V and 0 bases at J, with 18 bases between the two ends. The CDR3 nucleotides are TGTGCCAGCAGTTTACGGCAGCCGGGTAGTTCAAGCACAGATACGCAGTATTTT. It specifies CASSLRQPGSSSTDTQYF.

The V and J genes are TRBV28 and TRBJ2-5; 11 bases fit TRBD1. The CDR3 sequence is 17 residues long. Germline CDR1 reads MDHEN; CDR2 reads SYDVKM. Trimming removed 0 bases from V and 1 base from J; junction bases left unmatched: 4. CDR3 protein: CASSLWRTGGIQETQYF. CDR3 nucleotide sequence: TGTGCCAGCAGTTTATGGCGGACAGGGGGCATCCAAGAGACCCAGTACTTC.

The chain uses TRBV19 and TRBJ2-5, with D tentatively TRBD2 (6 bases). V was trimmed by 4 bases and J by 5 bases, leaving 20 bases between them. The CDR3 consists of 16 residues. Germline CDR1 LNHDA, CDR2 SQIVND (reference sequence). The CDR3 region has the DNA TGTGCCAGTAGTACCCCGGCCCGCGGGGCTGGGGAGACCCAGTACTTC. This codes for CASSTPARGAGETQYF.

V gene TRBV18 combines with J gene TRBJ1-1; 7 bases are shared with TRBD1. The junction had 11 bases not matched to a gene; V was cut back by 3 bases and J by 1 base. Germline CDR1 KGHSH, CDR2 LQKENI. There are 17 residues in the CDR3. CDR3 region: CASSPYAGQQKNTEAFF. CDR3 coding DNA: TGTGCCAGCTCACCCTATGCGGGACAGCAAAAGAACACTGAAGCTTTCTTT.

The CDR3 coding sequence is TGCAGCGTTGCCCAGACTAGCGGGAGGGCATGGGAGACCCAGTACTTC. It codes for CSVAQTSGRAWETQYF. J is TRBJ2-5 and V is TRBV29-1, with TRBD2 identical over 14 bases. The trim removed 4 bases at V and 5 bases at J, leaving 9 bases unmatched. CDR1 SQVTM and CDR2 ANQGSEA come from the germline V gene. The CDR3 loop spans 16 amino acids.